One T cell receptor beta chain is described in this entry. The V gene's germline CDR1 is SGDLS and CDR2 YYNGEE. The CDR3 loop spans 14 amino acids. V gave up 4 bases and J gave up 0 bases, with 5 bases separating them. The data are from a study of blood T cell repertoires in COVID-19. Study-wide background: PBMCs, B-cell-depleted T cells, or T cells were the source of the cDNA or gDNA that made up the material.

The repertoire was sequenced with immunoSEQ multiplex PCR; TCRdb's copy has only in-frame clones and lacks some. The sample lists around 300,000 clones, nearly 90% occurring once. J is TRBJ2-6 and V is TRBV9; no definite D call. This clonotype was sampled from a young woman with acute COVID-19. Material: PBMCs or T cells enriched from blood (not recorded which). This CDR3 is CASSSISGANVLTF. CDR3 coding DNA: TGTGCCAGCAGCTCTATCTCTGGGGCCAACGTCCTGACTTTC.